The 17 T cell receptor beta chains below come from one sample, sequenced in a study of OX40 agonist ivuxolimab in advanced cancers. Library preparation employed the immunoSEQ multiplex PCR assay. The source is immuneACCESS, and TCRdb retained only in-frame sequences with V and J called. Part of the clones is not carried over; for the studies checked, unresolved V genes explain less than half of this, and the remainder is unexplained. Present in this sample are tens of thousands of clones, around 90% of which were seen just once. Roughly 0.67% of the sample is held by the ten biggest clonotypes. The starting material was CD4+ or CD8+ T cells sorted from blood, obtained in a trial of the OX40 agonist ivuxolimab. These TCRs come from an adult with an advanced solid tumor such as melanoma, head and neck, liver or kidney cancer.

The CDR3 DNA sequence: TGCGCCAGCAGCTCGTCCCCAAGGACAGGGTGGACACCCCTCCACTTT. Translation: CASSSSPRTGWTPLHF. The chain joins TRBV5-1 to TRBJ1-6, with TRBD1 matching over 8 bases. The CDR3 runs to 16 residues. CDR1 is SGHRS, CDR2 YFSETQ, per germline. Trimming cost V 3 bases and J 11 bases; bases outside gene matches: 13.

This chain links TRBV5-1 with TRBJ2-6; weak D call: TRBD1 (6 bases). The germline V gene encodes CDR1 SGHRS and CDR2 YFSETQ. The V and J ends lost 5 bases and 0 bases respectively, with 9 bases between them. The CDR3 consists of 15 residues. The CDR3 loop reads CASRSDSSGANVLTF. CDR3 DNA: TGCGCCAGCAGATCGGACAGCTCTGGGGCCAACGTCCTGACTTTC.

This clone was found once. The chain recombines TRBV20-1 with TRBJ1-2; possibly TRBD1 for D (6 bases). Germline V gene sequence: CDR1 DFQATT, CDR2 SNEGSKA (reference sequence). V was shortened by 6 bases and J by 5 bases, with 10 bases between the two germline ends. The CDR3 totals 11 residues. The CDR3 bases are TGCAGTGCAATACAGGGATATGGCTACACCTTC. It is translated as CSAIQGYGYTF.

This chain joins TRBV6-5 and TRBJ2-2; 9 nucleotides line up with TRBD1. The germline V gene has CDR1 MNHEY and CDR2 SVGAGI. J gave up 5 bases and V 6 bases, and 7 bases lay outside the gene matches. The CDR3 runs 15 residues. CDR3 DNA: TGTGCCAGCAGGCAACAGGGGGCGCTTACCGGGGAGCTGTTTTTT. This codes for CASRQQGALTGELFF.

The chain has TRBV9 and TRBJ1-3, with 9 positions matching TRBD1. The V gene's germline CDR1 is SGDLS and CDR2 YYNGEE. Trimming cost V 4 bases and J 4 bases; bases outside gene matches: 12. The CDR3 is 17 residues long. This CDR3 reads CASSPQSGQGMGNTIYF. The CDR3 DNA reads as TGTGCCAGCAGCCCCCAATCCGGACAGGGGATGGGAAACACCATATATTTT.

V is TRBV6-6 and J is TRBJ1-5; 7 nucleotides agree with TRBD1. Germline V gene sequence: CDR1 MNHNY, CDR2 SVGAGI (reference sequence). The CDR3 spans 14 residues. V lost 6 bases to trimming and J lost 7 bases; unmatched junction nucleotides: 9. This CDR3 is CASRYQQGNQPQHF. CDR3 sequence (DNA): TGTGCCAGCAGGTATCAACAGGGGAACCAGCCCCAGCATTTT.

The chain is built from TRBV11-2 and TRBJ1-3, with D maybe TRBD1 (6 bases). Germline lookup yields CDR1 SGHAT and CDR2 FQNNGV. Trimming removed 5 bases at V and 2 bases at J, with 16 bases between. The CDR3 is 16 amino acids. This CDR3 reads CASSQFEGVAGNTIYF. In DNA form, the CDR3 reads TGTGCCAGCAGCCAGTTCGAGGGGGTAGCTGGAAACACCATATATTTT.

CDR3 amino acids: CASSHGRNNQETQYF. CDR3 in DNA: TGTGCCAGCAGCCACGGTAGAAACAACCAAGAGACCCAGTACTTC. The chain links TRBV5-8 to TRBJ2-5, with D unclear. The length of the CDR3 is 15 residues. V lost 4 bases and J 0 bases, leaving 13 bases between the germline ends. The germline V gene encodes CDR1 SGHTS and CDR2 YDEGEE.

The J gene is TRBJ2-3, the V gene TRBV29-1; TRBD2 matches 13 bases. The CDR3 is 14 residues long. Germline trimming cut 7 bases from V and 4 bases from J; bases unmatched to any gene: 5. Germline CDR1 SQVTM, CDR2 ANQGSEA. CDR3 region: CSARGLAGADTQYF. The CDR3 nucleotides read TGCAGCGCTAGAGGACTAGCGGGAGCAGATACGCAGTATTTT.

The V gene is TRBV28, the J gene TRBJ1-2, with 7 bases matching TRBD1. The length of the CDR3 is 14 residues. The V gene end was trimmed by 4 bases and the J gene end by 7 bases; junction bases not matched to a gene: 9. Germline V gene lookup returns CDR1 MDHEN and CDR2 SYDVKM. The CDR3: CASSYTRQGSGYTF. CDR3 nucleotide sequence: TGTGCCAGCAGTTATACTAGACAGGGCAGTGGCTACACCTTC.

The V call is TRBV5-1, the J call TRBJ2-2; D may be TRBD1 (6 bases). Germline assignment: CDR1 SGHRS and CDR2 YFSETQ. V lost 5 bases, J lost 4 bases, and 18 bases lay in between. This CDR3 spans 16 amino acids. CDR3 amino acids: CASSRVQGEGTGELFF. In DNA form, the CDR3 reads TGCGCCAGCAGTAGGGTACAGGGCGAAGGCACCGGGGAGCTGTTTTTT.

The CDR3 DNA follows: TGTGCCAGTAGTATGGGACACATGTCCTACGAGCAGTACTTC. This encodes CASSMGHMSYEQYF. The chain is built from TRBV19 and TRBJ2-7; TRBD1 might be the D (6 bases). CDR1 and CDR2 (germline): LNHDA, SQIVND (reference sequence). Trimming removed 3 bases at V and 1 base at J, with 10 bases between. The CDR3 runs to 14 residues.

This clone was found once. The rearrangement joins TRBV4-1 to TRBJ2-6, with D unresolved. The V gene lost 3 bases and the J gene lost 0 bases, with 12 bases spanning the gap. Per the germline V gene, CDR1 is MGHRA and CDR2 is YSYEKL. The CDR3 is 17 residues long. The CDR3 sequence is CASSHPFWGSGANVLTF. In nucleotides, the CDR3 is TGCGCCAGCAGCCACCCCTTCTGGGGCTCTGGGGCCAACGTCCTGACTTTC.

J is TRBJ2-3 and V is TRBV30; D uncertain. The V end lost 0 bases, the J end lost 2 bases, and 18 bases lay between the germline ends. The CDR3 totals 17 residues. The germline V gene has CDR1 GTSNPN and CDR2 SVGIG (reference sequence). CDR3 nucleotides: TGTGCCTGGAGTGTACAGAGTTTACCCGTGTTCACAGATACGCAGTATTTT. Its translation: CAWSVQSLPVFTDTQYF.

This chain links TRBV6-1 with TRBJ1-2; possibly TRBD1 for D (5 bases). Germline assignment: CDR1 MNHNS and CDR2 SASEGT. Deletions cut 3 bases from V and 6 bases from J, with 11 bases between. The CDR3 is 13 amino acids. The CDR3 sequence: CASSEQGVDGYTF. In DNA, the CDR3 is TGTGCCAGCAGTGAGCAAGGGGTGGATGGCTACACCTTC.

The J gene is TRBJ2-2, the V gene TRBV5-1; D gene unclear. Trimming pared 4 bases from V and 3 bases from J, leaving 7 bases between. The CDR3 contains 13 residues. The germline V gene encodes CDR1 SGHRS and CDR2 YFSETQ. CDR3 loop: CASSPQDTGELFF. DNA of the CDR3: TGCGCCAGCAGCCCTCAGGACACCGGGGAGCTGTTTTTT. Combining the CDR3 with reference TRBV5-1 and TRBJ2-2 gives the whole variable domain KAGVTQTPRYLIKTRGQQVTLSCSPISGHRSVSWYQQTPGQGLQFLFEYFSETQRNKGNFPGRFSGRQFSNSRSEMNVSTLELGDSALYLCASSPQDTGELFFGEGSRLTVL.

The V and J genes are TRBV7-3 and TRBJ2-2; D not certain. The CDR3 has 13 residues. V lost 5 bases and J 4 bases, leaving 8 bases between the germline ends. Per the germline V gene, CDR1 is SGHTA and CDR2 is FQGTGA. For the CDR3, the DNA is TGTGCCAGCAGCCCACAGCCCACCGGGGAGCTGTTTTTT. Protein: CASSPQPTGELFF.